Shown below are 6 T cell receptor beta chains from a single sample sequenced in a study of T-cell reconstitution after alpha-beta-depleted transplantation in children. This sample's TCRbeta library carried unique molecular identifier barcodes. TCRdb reprocessed the PCR reads via MiXCR and lists one record per CDR3 protein. The sample has 300,000 to 350,000 distinct CDR3 sequences; 15% to 20% are singletons. The sequencing here drew on PBMCs, mostly from graft donor cells, taken 360 days after TCRalphabeta/CD19-depleted stem cell transplant. Receptor source: a male patient aged 2-10 years who had a stem cell transplant for acute lymphoblastic leukemia, so the T cells may come from the graft donor.

The chain is built from TRBV5-6 and TRBJ1-1; 9 positions agree with TRBD1. The germline gives CDR1 SGHDT, CDR2 YYEEEE. This CDR3 is 17 amino acids long. Losses at the gene ends were 0 bases for V and 5 bases for J; bases not matched to a gene: 11. Here the CDR3 reads CASSLADLGTGLTEAFF. In DNA form, the CDR3 reads TGTGCCAGCAGCTTGGCCGACCTAGGGACAGGGCTGACTGAAGCTTTCTTT.

The table lists this clonotype with a few counts. This chain's CDR3 is CASGGEDSNQPQHF. In DNA form, the CDR3 reads TGTGCCAGCGGTGGGGAAGATAGCAATCAGCCCCAGCATTTT. The chain uses TRBV21-1 and TRBJ1-5. TRBV21-1 is a documented pseudogene. The CDR3 has 14 amino acids.

The CDR3 region has the DNA TGTGCCAGCAGTTTATTCCCGGGGGGCACAGATACGCAGTATTTT. Amino acid sequence: CASSLFPGGTDTQYF. This rearrangement joins TRBV28 to TRBJ2-3; TRBD2 might be the D (6 bases). Germline CDR1 is MDHEN and CDR2 is SYDVKM. The V end was cut by 1 base, the J end by 1 base, with 9 bases between. CDR3 length: 15 amino acids.

The rearrangement links TRBV4-3 to TRBJ2-4; D may be TRBD1 or TRBD2 (7 bases each). The V and J ends lost 2 bases and 8 bases respectively, with 19 bases between them. The germline gives CDR1 LGHNA, CDR2 YSLEER. The CDR3 spans 16 residues. The DNA for the CDR3 is TGCGCCAGCAGCCAAACCATCCCCAGGGGGAGGGACATTCAGTACTTC. Translation gives CASSQTIPRGRDIQYF.

V is TRBV14 and J is TRBJ2-3; tentatively, D is TRBD1 or TRBD2 (5 bases each). The CDR3 runs to 16 residues. The V and J ends lost 1 base and 4 bases respectively, with 15 bases between them. From germline, CDR1 is SGHDN and CDR2 FVKESK. In DNA form, the CDR3 reads TGTGCCAGCAGCCAAGCATGGGGGAAGTGGTCAGATACGCAGTATTTT. It translates to CASSQAWGKWSDTQYF.

This clonotype was detected only a few times. The chain combines TRBV28 with TRBJ2-1, with 10 bases that match TRBD2. CDR1 MDHEN and CDR2 SYDVKM come from the germline V gene. Trimming took 2 bases from V and 5 from J; bases not matched to a gene: 9. This CDR3 region has 17 residues. CDR3 residues: CASSLSLGLAGDNEQFF. In nucleotides, the CDR3 is TGTGCCAGCAGTTTAAGCCTCGGTCTAGCGGGGGACAATGAGCAGTTCTTC.